Presented here are 20 T cell receptor beta chains from one specimen sequenced in a study of blood T cell repertoires in COVID-19. The assay was immunoSEQ multiplex PCR, and TCRdb's table has in-frame clones only and misses some. The sample holds roughly 200,000 clones; approximately 87% are singletons and the top ten take approximately 0.88%. The sequenced material came from peripheral blood. These receptors were taken from a woman aged 18-30 years who had recovered from COVID-19.

This sequence joins TRBV28 and TRBJ2-2, with D hard to call. Germline V gene sequence: CDR1 MDHEN, CDR2 SYDVKM. The CDR3 covers 12 residues. The germline V and J ends were trimmed by 6 bases and 8 bases, with 10 bases remaining between them. The CDR3 reads CASSPPLGELFF. CDR3 nucleotide sequence: TGTGCCAGCAGCCCTCCCCTAGGGGAGCTGTTTTTT. Based on the CDR3 plus reference TRBV28 and TRBJ2-2, the full variable domain is DVKVTQSSRYLVKRTGEKVFLECVQDMDHENMFWYRQDPGLGLRLIYFSYDVKMKEKGDIPEGYSVSREKKERFSLILESASTNQTSMYLCASSPPLGELFFGEGSRLTVL.

The chain is built from TRBV6-2 or TRBV6-3 and TRBJ1-5, with a tentative D call TRBD1 (5 bases). This CDR3 is 17 amino acids long. Trimming stripped 2 bases from V and 6 bases from J, with 20 bases between. CDR1 is MNHEY, CDR2 SVGEGT, per germline. In DNA, the CDR3 is TGTGCCAGCAGTTACGGGGCCCCGCTGGATTTCGTTCAGCCCCAGCATTTT. This codes for CASSYGAPLDFVQPQHF.

The gene calls are TRBV5-8 and TRBJ1-4, with D maybe TRBD1 (6 bases). The V end lost 7 bases, the J end lost 5 bases, and 12 bases lay between the germline ends. The CDR3 runs 13 residues. Per germline, CDR1 SGHTS and CDR2 YDEGEE. CDR3 region: CASARGQNEKLFF. The CDR3 bases are TGTGCCAGCGCGAGAGGACAGAATGAAAAACTGTTTTTT.

The chain combines TRBV9 with TRBJ1-6; D is ambiguous. V was shortened by 1 base and J by 0 bases, with 8 bases between the two germline ends. CDR3 length equals 16 residues. Germline-derived CDR1 and CDR2 are SGDLS and YYNGEE. CDR3 residues: CASSVTESSYNSPLHF. CDR3 in DNA: TGTGCCAGCAGCGTAACAGAGAGCTCCTATAATTCACCCCTCCACTTT.

This rearrangement joins TRBV24-1 to TRBJ2-2; TRBD2 matches 10 bases. The CDR3 is made up of 15 amino acids. The V segment lost 6 bases and the J segment 3 bases; nucleotides outside the gene matches: 3. CDR1 and CDR2 (germline): KGHDR, SFDVKD. The DNA of the CDR3 is TGTGCCACCAGTCACCTAGCGGGGGACACCGGGGAGCTGTTTTTT. Residues: CATSHLAGDTGELFF.

The V gene is TRBV7-2, the J gene TRBJ2-2, with TRBD2 matching 14 bases. The germline gives CDR1 SGHTA, CDR2 FQGNSA. The CDR3 runs to 19 residues. V lost 5 bases, J lost 7 bases, and 15 bases stayed unmatched. CDR3 sequence reads: CASSPNSSGTSGSRGELFF. The CDR3 DNA sequence: TGTGCCAGCAGCCCTAACTCTTCCGGGACTAGCGGGAGTCGCGGGGAGCTGTTTTTT.

The CDR3 loop reads CASSSRPGASNSPLHF. CDR3 in DNA: TGTGCCAGCAGCTCCCGCCCAGGGGCTTCCAATTCACCCCTCCACTTT. The V and J genes are TRBV7-2 and TRBJ1-6, with D possibly being TRBD1 (6 bases). The germline V and J ends were trimmed by 4 bases and 7 bases, with 17 bases remaining between them. The CDR3 length is 16 residues. From germline, CDR1 is SGHTA and CDR2 FQGNSA.

Of note for this clone: Compared with germline, one end of the junction differs, possibly owing to a read error. This chain joins TRBV2 and TRBJ1-2, with 8 bases matching TRBD1. Germline assignment: CDR1 SNHLY and CDR2 FYNNEI. CDR3 length: 15 amino acids. CDR3 DNA: TGTGCCATCAGTTCTACAGGGGGTGTTCGATATGGCTACACCTTC. It codes for CAISSTGGVRYGYTF. Filled out from reference TRBV2 and TRBJ1-2, the complete variable domain reads EPEVTQTPSHQVTQMGQEVILRCVPISNHLYFYWYRQILGQKVEFLVSFYNNEISEKSEIFDDQFSVERPDGSNFTLKIRSTKLEDSAMYFCAISSTGGVRYGYTFGSGTRLTVV.

The rearrangement links TRBV5-1 to TRBJ1-4; D is unclear. The germline V and J ends were trimmed by 0 bases and 7 bases, with 7 bases remaining between them. This CDR3 is built from 13 residues. The germline V gene has CDR1 SGHRS and CDR2 YFSETQ. This CDR3 reads CASSLEVGEKLFF. Written as DNA, the CDR3 is TGCGCCAGCAGCTTGGAAGTCGGTGAAAAACTGTTTTTT.

The rearrangement uses TRBV13 and TRBJ1-1; D gene ambiguous. The CDR3 length is 15 residues. Germline V gene lookup returns CDR1 PRHDT and CDR2 FYEKMQ (reference sequence). V lost 6 bases, J lost 4 bases, and 18 bases lay in between. This CDR3 is CASSLNGYVGTEAFF. The CDR3 coding sequence is TGTGCCAGCAGTCTGAACGGGTACGTGGGCACTGAAGCTTTCTTT.

V is TRBV27 and J is TRBJ2-7, with TRBD2 matching over 9 bases. The CDR3 has 15 residues. The germline CDR1 and CDR2 sequences are MNHEY and SMNVEV (reference sequence). V dropped 0 bases and J dropped 4; count of bases not matched to a gene: 4. In DNA form, the CDR3 reads TGTGCCAGCAGTTTATCCACTAGCGGGCTTTACGAGCAGTACGTC. Its protein is CASSLSTSGLYEQYV.

This clone was counted once. This sequence joins TRBV7-9 and TRBJ2-1, with 9 nucleotides matching TRBD2. The CDR3 totals 14 residues. The ends lost 5 bases at V and 5 bases at J; junction bases unmatched: 4. Looked up from germline, CDR1 is SEHNR and CDR2 is FQNEAQ (reference sequence). Written as DNA, the CDR3 is TGTGCCAGCAGCCCCGCGGGGGGGCACAATGAGCAGTTCTTC. Its translation: CASSPAGGHNEQFF.

This sequence joins TRBV3-1 (or the pseudogene TRBV3-2) and TRBJ2-5, with a possible D match to TRBD2 (6 bases). The germline V gene has CDR1 LGHDT and CDR2 YNNKEL (reference sequence). With 3 bases removed from V and 5 bases from J, the gap between germline ends came to 19 bases. The CDR3 has 16 residues. The CDR3 spells CASSQGVGGGRETQYF. The CDR3 coding sequence is TGTGCCAGCAGCCAGGGTGTGGGCGGAGGGCGGGAGACCCAGTACTTC.

This chain connects TRBV25-1 to TRBJ2-7, with D tentatively TRBD2 (5 bases). The germline gives CDR1 MGHDK, CDR2 SYGVNS. Deletions cut 10 bases from V and 8 bases from J, with 15 bases between. The CDR3 length is 11 residues. CDR3 nucleotide sequence: TGTGCCAATTCGGAGGCGTGGAAGCAGTACGTC. Translation gives CANSEAWKQYV.

CDR3 in DNA: TGTGCCAGCACCAACAGTTTCCGGAATTCACCCCTCCACTTT. This translates into CASTNSFRNSPLHF. The chain recombines TRBV6-5 with TRBJ1-6; unclear D gene. This CDR3 is built from 14 residues. CDR1 is MNHEY and CDR2 is SVGAGI in the germline V gene. Trimming took 7 bases from V and 7 from J, leaving 14 bases between them.

The V gene is TRBV20-1, the J gene TRBJ2-5; unclear D gene. Trimming took off 7 bases at V and 5 bases at J, with 11 bases between the two ends. The CDR3 is 11 amino acids. Per the germline V gene, CDR1 is DFQATT and CDR2 is SNEGSKA (reference sequence). Here the CDR3 reads CSVLISETQYF. In DNA, the CDR3 is TGCAGTGTACTAATTTCGGAGACCCAGTACTTC.

The chain has TRBV7-9 and TRBJ2-3; 15 bases map to TRBD2. After removal of 0 bases from V and 2 bases from J, the junction contained 6 bases not matched to a gene. The CDR3 has 19 residues. In germline, CDR1 is SEHNR, CDR2 FQNEAQ (reference sequence). As DNA, the CDR3 is TGTGCCAGCAGCTTAGCTATCGGACTAGCGGGGGGGCCCACAGATACGCAGTATTTT. This translates into CASSLAIGLAGGPTDTQYF. The entire variable domain, with the rest obtained from reference TRBV7-9 and TRBJ2-3, is as follows: DTGVSQNPRHKITKRGQNVTFRCDPISEHNRLYWYRQTLGQGPEFLTYFQNEAQLEKSRLLSDRFSAERPKGSFSTLEIQRTEQGDSAMYLCASSLAIGLAGGPTDTQYFGPGTRLTVL.

V gene TRBV10-2 combines with J gene TRBJ2-5; no clear D gene. The CDR3 is 14 amino acids. Germline values: CDR1 WSHSY, CDR2 SAAADI. The V gene lost 4 bases and the J gene lost 5 bases, with 14 bases spanning the gap. The chain's CDR3 is CASSAGQVRETQYF. Written as DNA, the CDR3 is TGCGCCAGCAGTGCTGGTCAGGTCCGGGAGACCCAGTACTTC.

This clone was recorded a few times. The chain uses TRBV5-1 and TRBJ1-2, with TRBD1 as a possible D gene (5 bases). CDR3 length: 18 amino acids. The germline CDR1 and CDR2 sequences are SGHRS and YFSETQ. Trimming took 0 bases from V and 0 from J, leaving 18 bases between them. The CDR3 sequence is CASSLAESGPPANYGYTF. The CDR3 DNA sequence: TGCGCCAGCAGCTTGGCCGAATCAGGGCCCCCAGCTAACTATGGCTACACCTTC.

The chain couples TRBV5-1 to TRBJ2-1, with D unresolved. The CDR3 covers 12 residues. Per the germline V gene, CDR1 is SGHRS and CDR2 is YFSETQ. V was pared by 4 bases and J by 9 bases, with 11 bases between. The chain's CDR3 is CASSDSTLEQFF. For the CDR3, the DNA is TGCGCCAGCAGCGACTCAACGCTTGAGCAGTTCTTC.